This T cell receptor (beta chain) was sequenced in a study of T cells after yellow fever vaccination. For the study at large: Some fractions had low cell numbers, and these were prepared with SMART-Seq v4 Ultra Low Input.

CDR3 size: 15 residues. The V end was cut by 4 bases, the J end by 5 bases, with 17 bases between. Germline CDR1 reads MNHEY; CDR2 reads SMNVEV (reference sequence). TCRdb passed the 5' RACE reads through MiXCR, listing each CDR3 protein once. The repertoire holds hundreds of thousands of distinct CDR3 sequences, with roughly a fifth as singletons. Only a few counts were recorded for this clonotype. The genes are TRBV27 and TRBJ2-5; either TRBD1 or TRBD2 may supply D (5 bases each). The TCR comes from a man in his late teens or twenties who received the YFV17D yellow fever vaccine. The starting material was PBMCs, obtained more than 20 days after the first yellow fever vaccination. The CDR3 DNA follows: TGTGCCAGCAGTTCCAACCAGCCTGGGGGTGAGACCCAGTACTTC. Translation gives CASSSNQPGGETQYF.